The clone carrying this T cell receptor (beta chain) was picked up one time. Antigen: not known. At one of its ends the junction is not consistent with the germline gene, which may arise from a read error. This sample was taken from a study of tumor-infiltrating lymphocytes in primary liver carcinoma. Study details: The tumors, T1-T3 N0M0 lesions, were about 4 to 11 cm across. Productive TCRbeta read counts per sample ran from roughly 4 to 7 million and were similar across tissue types.

Overall study results and limits: Blood's top-250-clone fraction was significantly lower than that of tumors (p = 0.039).

The CDR3 loop spans 15 amino acids. Germline CDR1 is MNHEY and CDR2 is SVGAGI. With a constant-region primer, TCR beta cDNA was made from 450 to 500 ng of total RNA. Three nested multiplex PCR rounds of slightly modified ARM-PCR generated TCR beta libraries. The first two PCR rounds used TRBV1-TRBV30 primers with a Cbeta primer, around 10 cycles each. TCRdb used MiXCR to reprocess the multiplex PCR reads, holding one entry per CDR3 protein. This table has about 50,000 distinct CDR3 sequences, over 75% appearing once. RNA and DNA were co-extracted from about 19-30 mg of unsorted bulk tissue. Resecting the tumor surgically was how the patients' primary liver carcinoma was treated.

The sample taken for sequencing was liver tumor tissue from sampling region 5. As to subset: tumor region T5, tumor centre. The clonotype was recovered from a man aged 35-49 years with primary liver carcinoma and hepatitis B virus infection. The rearrangement links TRBV6-5 to TRBJ2-3; tentative D call: TRBD2 (7 bases). The CDR3 here is CASNSGLGGTDTQDF. The CDR3 DNA sequence: TGTGCCAGCAACTCAGGACTAGGGGGAACAGATACGCAGGATTTT.